This entry features one T cell receptor (beta chain) sequence. As yet, its antigen is unknown. The investigators amplified TCR beta CDR3 regions from RNA transcripts. HTBI primers were the set used in a first-round RT-PCR of the TCR CDR3. Via MiXCR, TCRdb re-called the multiplex PCR reads, giving one row per CDR3 protein. The sample carries about 710,000 distinct CDR3 sequences, roughly 15% recorded once. Patients counted as stable if ophthalmopathy did not develop within 18 months. The study enrolled patients aged 18 to 65 with newly diagnosed hyperthyroidism of under 2 months' duration. The sample belongs to a study of T cells in Graves' hyperthyroidism and ophthalmopathy. Study results and limitations: Classification by a 13 V-J model distinguished ophthalmopathy from stable hyperthyroidism. Progression to ophthalmopathy was predicted a median of 6.5 months early.

This CDR3 comprises 20 residues. The J segment lost 2 bases and the V segment lost 4 bases, leaving 16 bases of the junction unmatched. Germline loops: CDR1 SGHDT, CDR2 YYEEEE. The chain carries TRBV5-6 and TRBJ2-1; 12 bases map to TRBD2. The TCR was taken from a man in his late teens or twenties with Graves' hyperthyroidism. The specimen was blood. The CDR3 is CASSTGPLGLAGAPYNEQFF. CDR3 coding DNA: TGTGCCAGCAGCACCGGACCTCTGGGACTAGCGGGTGCCCCCTACAATGAGCAGTTCTTC.